A single sample gave rise to the 23 T cell receptor beta chains below, sequenced in a study of T cell responses to AZD1222 COVID-19 vaccine. Using immunoSEQ multiplex PCR, the repertoire was profiled, and TCRdb retains in-frame clones only, with some absent. The sample yields 95,000 to 100,000 clones, about 90% seen once. Material: peripheral blood, obtained on day 0 of AZD1222 vaccination. The receptors shown here come from an adult in good health.

The chain recombines TRBV3-1 (or the pseudogene TRBV3-2) with TRBJ2-7, with D uncertain. CDR3 length: 15 amino acids. V was trimmed by 1 base and J by 5 bases, leaving 15 bases between them. Per the germline V gene, CDR1 is LGHDT and CDR2 is YNNKEL (reference sequence). The CDR3 nucleotides read TGTGCCAGCAGCCAAGGAGGCAGACTCTACGACGAGCAGTACTTC. Protein sequence: CASSQGGRLYDEQYF.

The chain links TRBV27 to TRBJ1-5; a weak D match, TRBD1 (5 bases). The length of the CDR3 is 15 residues. From germline, CDR1 is MNHEY and CDR2 SMNVEV (reference sequence). V dropped 3 bases and J dropped 5 bases, with 14 bases sitting between them. CDR3 sequence reads: CASSFSRANDQPQHF. The CDR3 bases are TGTGCCAGCAGTTTTTCCAGGGCAAACGATCAGCCCCAGCATTTT.

The rearrangement joins TRBV5-1 to TRBJ2-2, with a tentative D call TRBD2 (5 bases). The CDR3 totals 15 residues. Deletions cut 0 bases from V and 4 bases from J, with 10 bases between. From germline, CDR1 is SGHRS and CDR2 YFSETQ. The CDR3 sequence is CASSLGGLSTGELFF. In nucleotides, the CDR3 is TGCGCCAGCAGCTTGGGAGGGCTAAGCACCGGGGAGCTGTTTTTT.

The chain recombines TRBV11-2 with TRBJ2-7; D unclear. The length of the CDR3 is 14 residues. V was clipped by 3 bases and J by 0 bases, with 9 bases between them. In germline, CDR1 is SGHAT, CDR2 FQNNGV. CDR3 nucleotide sequence: TGTGCCAGCAGCTTGGAAGGCTTCTCCTACGAGCAGTACTTC. Translated: CASSLEGFSYEQYF.

The rearrangement links TRBV18 to TRBJ1-5; D is perhaps TRBD1 (5 bases). Germline lookup yields CDR1 KGHSH and CDR2 LQKENI. CDR3 length equals 15 residues. V was cut by 3 bases and J by 7 bases, with 16 bases left in between. The DNA for the CDR3 is TGTGCCAGCTCACCCATGGGAGGGGTAGGCCAGCCCCAGCATTTT. Protein sequence: CASSPMGGVGQPQHF.

The chain joins TRBV7-6 to TRBJ2-7, with 8 bases identical to TRBD1. Germline CDR1 SGHVS, CDR2 FNYEAQ. The CDR3 loop spans 15 amino acids. V gave up 6 bases and J gave up 2 bases; unmatched junction bases: 9. The CDR3 bases are TGTGCCAGCAGACCCCTCGGGACAGGTACCTACGAGCAGTACTTC. Translation gives CASRPLGTGTYEQYF.

The genes are TRBV10-2 and TRBJ2-2; TRBD1 matches 8 bases. Germline V lookup: CDR1 WSHSY, CDR2 SAAADI. Trimming took 4 bases from V and 7 from J; bases not matched to a gene: 8. The CDR3 contains 15 residues. The CDR3 sequence is CASSGAGGGNGELFF. CDR3 bases: TGCGCCAGCAGTGGGGCAGGGGGCGGGAACGGGGAGCTGTTTTTT.

J is TRBJ1-5 and V is TRBV2; no clear D gene. V lost 1 base and J 1 base, leaving 11 bases between the germline ends. CDR1 is SNHLY, CDR2 FYNNEI, per germline. The CDR3 spans 16 residues. CDR3 in DNA: TGTGCCAGCAGTGAAGTCTCCCGCGGGAGCAATCAGCCCCAGCATTTT. It specifies CASSEVSRGSNQPQHF.

The chain carries TRBV5-1 and TRBJ1-4, with D hard to call. This CDR3 has 15 residues. V was trimmed by 2 bases and J by 0 bases, leaving 8 bases between them. The germline gives CDR1 SGHRS, CDR2 YFSETQ. In DNA form, the CDR3 reads TGCGCCAGCAGCTTAAACCCCGCAACTAATGAAAAACTGTTTTTT. It translates to CASSLNPATNEKLFF.

V and J are TRBV30 and TRBJ1-1; D is possibly TRBD1 (6 bases). Germline V lookup: CDR1 GTSNPN, CDR2 SVGIG (reference sequence). The CDR3 is 13 amino acids. V was trimmed by 2 bases and J by 1 base, leaving 8 bases between them. The CDR3 DNA sequence: TGTGCCTGGAGTCTAGGGGGGAACACTGAAGCTTTCTTT. Its translation is CAWSLGGNTEAFF.

The V gene is TRBV19, the J gene TRBJ2-1; D remains ambiguous. Germline CDR1 and CDR2: LNHDA and SQIVND (reference sequence). The V and J ends lost 8 bases and 2 bases respectively, with 25 bases between them. The CDR3 spans 18 residues. For the CDR3, the DNA is TGTGCCAGTCCGGCCCTTATGGATCGGGTGGCTACCTACAATGAGCAGTTCTTC. Translated: CASPALMDRVATYNEQFF.

For the CDR3, the DNA is TGTGCCAGCAGGTCACAGGGTACCCTCTCCTACGAGCAGTACTTC. It specifies CASRSQGTLSYEQYF. The rearrangement links TRBV5-6 to TRBJ2-7, with a possible D match to TRBD1 (6 bases). Trimming pared 5 bases from V and 0 bases from J, leaving 15 bases between. The CDR3 has 15 residues. Germline values: CDR1 SGHDT, CDR2 YYEEEE.

This sequence joins TRBV10-1 and TRBJ1-2, with D possibly being TRBD1 (5 bases). The CDR3 is 14 amino acids. Germline V gene sequence: CDR1 WNHNN, CDR2 SYGVQD (reference sequence). V was cut by 5 bases and J by 2 bases, with 12 bases left in between. CDR3 protein: CASSPGLENYGYTF. The DNA for the CDR3 is TGCGCCAGCAGTCCGGGACTGGAAAACTATGGCTACACCTTC.

The chain is built from TRBV7-9 and TRBJ2-1, with TRBD2 matching over 11 bases. V trimming: 5 bases; J trimming: 9 bases; junction bases outside the gene matches: 6. Germline V gene sequence: CDR1 SEHNR, CDR2 FQNEAQ (reference sequence). There are 14 residues in the CDR3. The DNA for the CDR3 is TGTGCCAGCAGCAACATAGCGGGAGGGGGTGAGCAGTTCTTC. It translates to CASSNIAGGGEQFF.

V usage is TRBV4-1 and J usage is TRBJ2-1, with a tentative D call TRBD1 (7 bases). CDR3 size: 17 residues. Germline values: CDR1 MGHRA, CDR2 YSYEKL. Trimming cost V 0 bases and J 3 bases, with 15 bases left between them. The CDR3 sequence: CASSQDGAGQYYNEQFF. CDR3 nucleotide sequence: TGCGCCAGCAGCCAAGATGGGGCGGGACAGTACTACAATGAGCAGTTCTTC.

The chain joins TRBV30 to TRBJ1-6, with 8 bases that match TRBD1. V dropped 4 bases and J dropped 9; count of bases not matched to a gene: 11. The CDR3 spans 15 residues. Germline assignment: CDR1 GTSNPN and CDR2 SVGIG (reference sequence). DNA of the CDR3: TGTGCCTGGACTGAGTTACAGGGGGTTGGTTCACCCCTCCACTTT. Encoded protein: CAWTELQGVGSPLHF.

The gene calls are TRBV5-1 and TRBJ2-5; D may be TRBD2 (5 bases). CDR1 SGHRS and CDR2 YFSETQ come from the germline V gene. The CDR3 has 15 amino acids. Trimming left V 2 bases short and J 2 bases short, with 13 bases between. The CDR3 nucleotides read TGCGCCAGCAGCTTTCTAGCTCAAATGCAAGAGACCCAGTACTTC. Its protein is CASSFLAQMQETQYF.

The CDR3 sequence is CASSKGRQETQYF. In DNA, the CDR3 is TGTGCCAGCAGCAAAGGGCGTCAAGAGACCCAGTACTTC. The rearrangement joins TRBV7-6 to TRBJ2-5; D is unclear. V lost 5 bases and J 2 bases, leaving 9 bases between the germline ends. From germline, CDR1 is SGHVS and CDR2 FNYEAQ. CDR3 size: 13 residues.

The chain couples TRBV4-2 to TRBJ1-3; TRBD1 might be the D (5 bases). CDR3 length equals 14 residues. The germline gives CDR1 LGHNA, CDR2 YNFKEQ. V dropped 3 bases and J dropped 8 bases, with 14 bases sitting between them. CDR3: CASSHRAGEDTIYF. The CDR3 bases are TGTGCCAGCAGCCATCGGGCGGGGGAGGACACCATATATTTT.

The chain is built from TRBV18 and TRBJ2-6; unclear D gene. This CDR3 has 16 amino acids. The germline gives CDR1 KGHSH, CDR2 LQKENI. Trimming removed 2 bases at V and 0 bases at J, with 8 bases between. In DNA form, the CDR3 reads TGTGCCAGCTCACCAAAGGAATACTCTGGGGCCAACGTCCTGACTTTC. This encodes CASSPKEYSGANVLTF.

This clone appeared once. The gene calls are TRBV19 and TRBJ2-7, with D possibly being TRBD1 (6 bases). The CDR3 loop spans 15 amino acids. With 6 bases removed from V and 4 bases from J, the gap between germline ends came to 19 bases. Per the germline V gene, CDR1 is LNHDA and CDR2 is SQIVND (reference sequence). The CDR3 nucleotides read TGTGCCAGTAGCCTAGGGACACTTCAAATTTACGAGCAGTACTTC. Its protein is CASSLGTLQIYEQYF.

The chain employs TRBV6-6 and TRBJ2-5; 7 nucleotides align to TRBD1. J was trimmed by 2 bases and V by 3 bases; bases with no gene match: 6. This CDR3 has 15 amino acids. Germline-derived CDR1 and CDR2 are MNHNY and SVGAGI (reference sequence). As DNA, the CDR3 is TGTGCCAGCAGTTATGGACAGGATTATCAAGAGACCCAGTACTTC. It codes for CASSYGQDYQETQYF.

V gene TRBV27 combines with J gene TRBJ1-4; 9 nucleotides match TRBD1. The V gene's germline CDR1 is MNHEY and CDR2 SMNVEV (reference sequence). The V segment lost 2 bases and the J segment 10 bases; nucleotides outside the gene matches: 11. This CDR3 has 16 amino acids. CDR3 in amino acids: CASSLVPTGGSGKLFF. Written as DNA, the CDR3 is TGTGCCAGCAGTTTAGTGCCTACAGGGGGCTCAGGAAAACTGTTTTTT.